Following are 16 T cell receptor beta chains from one sample sequenced in a study of blood T cell repertoires in COVID-19. Clones were sequenced by immunoSEQ multiplex PCR, and TCRdb holds only the in-frame ones, with some missing. The repertoire includes 69,000 or so clones, roughly 80% of them detected once, and approximately 5% sits in the top ten. The sequenced sample consisted of peripheral blood. The origin of the receptors is an elderly woman with active or convalescent COVID-19.

The gene calls are TRBV29-1 and TRBJ2-7; TRBD2 aligns across 11 bases. Germline V gene data show CDR1 as SQVTM and CDR2 as ANQGSEA. V dropped 7 bases and J dropped 1; count of bases not matched to a gene: 3. This CDR3 is 13 amino acids long. The CDR3 here is CSGRLAGSYEQYF. As DNA, the CDR3 is TGCAGCGGTCGACTAGCGGGATCCTACGAGCAGTACTTC.

V usage is TRBV10-3 and J usage is TRBJ2-1; 14 nucleotides agree with TRBD2. V lost 3 bases, J lost 8 bases, and 12 bases stayed unmatched. The CDR3 loop spans 18 amino acids. Germline assignment: CDR1 ENHRY and CDR2 SYGVKD. The CDR3 sequence is CAISEPGLAGVSKDEQFF. The CDR3 DNA reads TGTGCCATCAGTGAACCGGGACTAGCGGGAGTGAGTAAGGATGAGCAGTTCTTC.

The chain has TRBV6-2 or TRBV6-3 and TRBJ2-1; possible D gene TRBD2, 5 bases. This CDR3 has 12 amino acids. V shed 3 bases and J shed 12 bases, with 12 bases lying between them. Germline CDR1 is MNHEY and CDR2 is SVGEGT. In nucleotides, the CDR3 is TGTGCCAGCAGTTATTGGGCCGCGGGGCAGTTCTTC. Encoded protein: CASSYWAAGQFF.

The chain couples TRBV9 to TRBJ2-3; 10 nucleotides match TRBD2. The CDR3 length is 15 residues. Unmatched junction bases numbered 6, after V lost 3 bases and J lost 5 bases. Germline assignment: CDR1 SGDLS and CDR2 YYNGEE. This CDR3 is CASSAAGGLGDTQYF. The DNA of the CDR3 is TGTGCCAGCAGCGCAGCGGGGGGGCTCGGAGATACGCAGTATTTT.

The chain joins TRBV24-1 to TRBJ1-2; 9 positions agree with TRBD1. This CDR3 region has 15 residues. V gave up 1 base and J gave up 4 bases; unmatched junction bases: 3. Germline-derived CDR1 and CDR2 are KGHDR and SFDVKD. Here the CDR3 reads CATSDFTGGGYGYTF. The CDR3 DNA follows: TGTGCCACCAGTGATTTTACAGGGGGCGGCTATGGCTACACCTTC.

The chain couples TRBV4-3 to TRBJ2-6; possibly TRBD1 for D (7 bases). Germline V gene lookup returns CDR1 LGHNA and CDR2 YSLEER. Trimming removed 1 base at V and 0 bases at J, with 16 bases between. The CDR3 spans 19 residues. The CDR3 loop is CASSQAWGAGGSGANVLTF. Written as DNA, the CDR3 is TGCGCCAGCAGCCAAGCCTGGGGGGCAGGGGGCTCTGGGGCCAACGTCCTGACTTTC.

Turning to this clone: The same CDR3 is also encoded by other DNA sequences in this sample. V gene TRBV7-2 combines with J gene TRBJ1-5; D might be TRBD1 (6 bases). Per germline, CDR1 SGHTA and CDR2 FQGNSA. The CDR3 sequence is 14 residues long. The ends were cut back, 5 bases at V and 4 bases at J, with 12 bases in the middle. CDR3 protein: CASSPLQGNQPQHF. The CDR3 nucleotides read TGTGCCAGCAGCCCCCTCCAGGGGAATCAGCCCCAGCATTTT.

The chain uses TRBV5-1 and TRBJ2-3, with a possible D match to TRBD2 (5 bases). The CDR3 runs 18 residues. Trimming removed 0 bases at V and 4 bases at J, with 21 bases between. CDR1 and CDR2 (germline): SGHRS, YFSETQ. CDR3 protein: CASSLGPGVMYLADTQYF. CDR3 nucleotides: TGCGCCAGCAGCTTGGGGCCCGGGGTTATGTATTTGGCAGATACGCAGTATTTT.

On this clone itself: The identical CDR3 is also encoded by other nucleotide sequences in the sample. The chain links TRBV7-2 to TRBJ1-4, with a possible D match to TRBD1 (5 bases). Trimming took 2 bases from V and 1 from J, leaving 5 bases between them. This CDR3 spans 14 amino acids. Germline lookup yields CDR1 SGHTA and CDR2 FQGNSA. The CDR3 DNA follows: TGTGCCAGCAGCTTACAGGGAACTAATGAAAAACTGTTTTTT. Translating gives CASSLQGTNEKLFF. Full variable domain (remainder filled in from reference TRBV7-2 and TRBJ1-4): GAGVSQSPSNKVTEKGKDVELRCDPISGHTALYWYRQSLGQGLEFLIYFQGNSAPDKSGLPSDRFSAERTGGSVSTLTIQRTQQEDSAVYLCASSLQGTNEKLFFGSGTQLSVL.

There are many counts of this clone. The V and J genes are TRBV11-2 and TRBJ2-1; 9 nucleotides line up with TRBD2. Germline CDR1 and CDR2: SGHAT and FQNNGV. Unmatched junction bases numbered 10, after V lost 0 bases and J lost 7 bases. The CDR3 contains 17 residues. CDR3: CASSLDRRAGGGNEQFF. CDR3 nucleotide sequence: TGTGCCAGCAGCTTAGATAGGCGAGCGGGGGGAGGGAATGAGCAGTTCTTC.

The gene calls are TRBV30 and TRBJ2-1, with D possibly being TRBD2 (6 bases). Germline loops: CDR1 GTSNPN, CDR2 SVGIG (reference sequence). The CDR3 has 12 residues. V lost 4 bases, J lost 8 bases, and 12 bases lay in between. This CDR3 reads CAWMVKRDEQFF. In nucleotides, the CDR3 is TGTGCCTGGATGGTAAAGCGGGATGAGCAGTTCTTC.

The rearrangement uses TRBV18 and TRBJ1-1, with D possibly being TRBD1 (5 bases). Between the trimmed V and J ends, which lost 1 base and 4 bases, there was a span of 10 bases. Per germline, CDR1 KGHSH and CDR2 LQKENI. This CDR3 has 14 amino acids. CDR3: CASSPLQEGTEAFF. The CDR3 DNA is TGTGCCAGCTCACCACTACAGGAGGGCACTGAAGCTTTCTTT.

The chain carries TRBV28 and TRBJ1-4, with 8 bases identical to TRBD1. V was pared by 5 bases and J by 0 bases, with 17 bases of the junction left unmatched. This CDR3 spans 20 amino acids. Germline V gene sequence: CDR1 MDHEN, CDR2 SYDVKM. CDR3 in amino acids: CASSRSLEVGQGATNEKLFF. The CDR3 coding sequence is TGTGCCAGCAGTCGATCACTCGAAGTAGGACAGGGTGCAACTAATGAAAAACTGTTTTTT.

In DNA form, the CDR3 reads TGTGCCAGCACAGGGGGAAAGACCCAGTACTTC. Protein: CASTGGKTQYF. The gene calls are TRBV2 and TRBJ2-5; 7 bases map to TRBD1. The CDR3 runs 11 residues. From germline, CDR1 is SNHLY and CDR2 FYNNEI. V lost 7 bases, J lost 6 bases, and 2 bases stayed unmatched.

The chain couples TRBV20-1 to TRBJ2-1; a possible D gene is TRBD2 (5 bases). Germline V lookup: CDR1 DFQATT, CDR2 SNEGSKA (reference sequence). The CDR3 has 11 amino acids. Trimming left V 6 bases short and J 5 bases short, with 8 bases between. CDR3: CSARRNNEQFF. CDR3 sequence (DNA): TGCAGTGCCAGGAGGAACAATGAGCAGTTCTTC.

The gene calls are TRBV3-1 (or the pseudogene TRBV3-2) and TRBJ2-7; 9 nucleotides align to TRBD1. The J segment lost 6 bases and the V segment lost 1 base, leaving 4 bases of the junction unmatched. Germline CDR1 reads LGHDT; CDR2 reads YNNKEL (reference sequence). The CDR3 length is 14 residues. Written as DNA, the CDR3 is TGTGCCAGCAGCCAAGGGACAGGGGAAGTCGAGCAGTACTTC. It codes for CASSQGTGEVEQYF.